Below are 29 T cell receptor beta chains sequenced from a single sample in a study of response to subunit inactivated influenza vaccine. In TCRdb, the RT-PCR reads were re-called with MiXCR into one record per CDR3 protein. In the table there are about 780,000 distinct CDR3 sequences, approximately 17% of which are singletons. Sequenced here: PBMCs from blood, sampled around 5 days after vaccination. The receptors were sampled from a middle-aged man who received an inactivated influenza vaccine.

The chain joins TRBV12-3 or TRBV12-4 to TRBJ2-7, with 7 bases lining up with TRBD2. The CDR3 has 15 amino acids. J gave up 6 bases and V 0 bases, and 8 bases lay outside the gene matches. CDR3 loop: CASSLAGGVSGEQYF. In DNA, the CDR3 is TGTGCCAGCAGTTTAGCGGGAGGGGTTTCAGGCGAGCAGTACTTC.

The J gene is TRBJ2-3, the V gene TRBV12-3 or TRBV12-4; D may be TRBD1 (5 bases). V lost 2 bases and J lost 4, with 10 bases in between. The CDR3 loop spans 14 amino acids. The CDR3 DNA follows: TGTGCCAGCAGTTTAAGGGGTGTCGCAGATACGCAGTATTTT. This encodes CASSLRGVADTQYF.

This chain uses TRBV7-9 with TRBJ1-5; D not resolved. The V end lost 4 bases, the J end lost 3 bases, and 10 bases lay between the germline ends. This CDR3 contains 14 residues. Germline CDR1 and CDR2: SEHNR and FQNEAQ (reference sequence). This CDR3 reads CASSSDGYNQPQHF. Written as DNA, the CDR3 is TGTGCCAGCAGCTCAGACGGCTACAATCAGCCCCAGCATTTT. The entire variable domain, with the rest obtained from reference TRBV7-9 and TRBJ1-5, is as follows: DTGVSQNPRHKITKRGQNVTFRCDPISEHNRLYWYRQTLGQGPEFLTYFQNEAQLEKSRLLSDRFSAERPKGSFSTLEIQRTEQGDSAMYLCASSSDGYNQPQHFGDGTRLSIL.

The genes are TRBV9 and TRBJ2-7; 7 positions match TRBD2. V shed 0 bases and J 0 bases; nucleotides not matched to a gene: 3. CDR3 length: 15 residues. Germline V gene data show CDR1 as SGDLS and CDR2 as YYNGEE. CDR3 bases: TGTGCCAGCAGCGTAGACGGGACTACCTCCTACGAGCAGTACTTC. It specifies CASSVDGTTSYEQYF.

This chain connects TRBV5-5 to TRBJ2-6; D remains ambiguous. The length of the CDR3 is 16 residues. V lost 2 bases to trimming and J lost 0 bases, with 9 bases between them. The germline V gene has CDR1 SGHKS and CDR2 YYEKEE (reference sequence). CDR3 loop: CASSFNTISGANVLTF. The DNA of the CDR3 is TGTGCCAGCAGCTTTAACACCATCTCTGGGGCCAACGTCCTGACTTTC. Together with reference TRBV5-5 and TRBJ2-6, the CDR3 gives the full variable domain: DAGVTQSPTHLIKTRGQQVTLRCSPISGHKSVSWYQQVLGQGPQFIFQYYEKEERGRGNFPDRFSARQFPNYSSELNVNALLLGDSALYLCASSFNTISGANVLTFGAGSRLTVL.

This clonotype was observed a handful of times. The chain carries TRBV20-1 and TRBJ2-1, with TRBD1 as a possible D gene (6 bases). Germline V gene sequence: CDR1 DFQATT, CDR2 SNEGSKA (reference sequence). Trimming left V 3 bases short and J 6 bases short, with 9 bases between. This CDR3 is 12 amino acids long. This CDR3 is CSARPGVNEQFF. In nucleotides, the CDR3 is TGCAGTGCTAGGCCAGGGGTCAATGAGCAGTTCTTC.

The J gene is TRBJ1-5, the V gene TRBV20-1; no firm D call. The CDR3 totals 12 residues. Germline V gene sequence: CDR1 DFQATT, CDR2 SNEGSKA (reference sequence). V lost 5 bases, J lost 6 bases, and 11 bases lay in between. The CDR3 loop reads CSAPAQGQPQHF. As DNA, the CDR3 is TGCAGTGCTCCAGCCCAAGGTCAGCCCCAGCATTTT.

The CDR3 DNA reads as TGTGCCAGCTCACCGGAACAGGCTACAGATACGCAGTATTTT. It translates to CASSPEQATDTQYF. The V call is TRBV18, the J call TRBJ2-3; tentatively, D is TRBD1 (5 bases). The CDR3 is made up of 14 amino acids. Trimming took 3 bases from V and 3 from J, leaving 10 bases between them. Germline lookup yields CDR1 KGHSH and CDR2 LQKENI.

This clonotype was seen more than once but under ten times. V gene TRBV7-8 combines with J gene TRBJ2-7; 9 bases are shared with TRBD1. V shed 5 bases, J shed 5 bases, and the junction held 16 bases outside the gene matches. The germline CDR1 and CDR2 sequences are SGHVS and FQNEAQ. The CDR3 contains 17 residues. DNA for the CDR3: TGTGCCAGCAGCGCCCTGGGAACGGGGGACAGGGTCAACGAGCAGTACTTC. Translating it yields CASSALGTGDRVNEQYF.

The sample holds a few counts of this clonotype. V is TRBV28 and J is TRBJ2-7, with a weak D call TRBD2 (5 bases). Germline V gene lookup returns CDR1 MDHEN and CDR2 SYDVKM. This CDR3 is built from 15 residues. V lost 2 bases to trimming and J lost 3 bases, with 14 bases between them. CDR3: CASSLIGVGVYEQYF. The CDR3 DNA reads as TGTGCCAGCAGTTTAATTGGCGTCGGGGTCTACGAGCAGTACTTC.

This clonotype was detected only a few times. The chain couples TRBV5-6 to TRBJ2-3; no clear D gene. Germline assignment: CDR1 SGHDT and CDR2 YYEEEE. This CDR3 region has 13 residues. Trimming pared 1 base from V and 4 bases from J, leaving 7 bases between. The CDR3 spells CASSLKNSDTQYF. The CDR3 bases are TGTGCCAGCAGCTTGAAGAATTCAGATACGCAGTATTTT.

This clonotype turned up a few times. The rearrangement uses TRBV20-1 and TRBJ1-2; D gene ambiguous. The CDR3 contains 13 residues. Germline lookup yields CDR1 DFQATT and CDR2 SNEGSKA (reference sequence). The ends were cut back, 3 bases at V and 2 bases at J, with 10 bases in the middle. The CDR3 nucleotides are TGCAGTGCTAGTCCGAGGGTGAACTATGGCTACACCTTC. Amino acid sequence: CSASPRVNYGYTF.

This clonotype was seen a handful of times. This chain joins TRBV9 and TRBJ1-4, with D maybe TRBD1 (5 bases). Between the trimmed V and J ends, which lost 0 bases and 14 bases, there was a span of 20 bases. This CDR3 is 15 amino acids long. CDR1 and CDR2 (germline): SGDLS, YYNGEE. The CDR3 sequence: CASSVGQTGGPELFF. CDR3 sequence (DNA): TGTGCCAGCAGCGTAGGACAGACTGGAGGGCCTGAGCTGTTTTTT.

This clonotype was detected only a few times. This chain joins TRBV4-3 and TRBJ2-3; D not certain. The V gene's germline CDR1 is LGHNA and CDR2 YSLEER. The CDR3 is 15 amino acids. V shed 0 bases and J shed 2 bases, with 9 bases lying between them. In DNA form, the CDR3 reads TGCGCCAGCAGCCAAGAATACTATTCCACAGATACGCAGTATTTT. Amino acids: CASSQEYYSTDTQYF.

This rearrangement joins TRBV12-3 or TRBV12-4 to TRBJ2-1; 10 bases agree with TRBD2. V trimming: 5 bases; J trimming: 9 bases; junction bases outside the gene matches: 10. This CDR3 has 15 amino acids. CDR3 DNA: TGTGCCAGCAGTCAAAGCGGGGGGGTTTCTTCTGAGCAGTTCTTC. It encodes CASSQSGGVSSEQFF.

This sequence joins TRBV6-5 and TRBJ2-7; D is uncertain. V lost 2 bases and J lost 2, with 10 bases in between. There are 14 residues in the CDR3. The V gene's germline CDR1 is MNHEY and CDR2 SVGAGI. For the CDR3, the DNA is TGTGCCAGCAGTTACGGAGTCGGACCCTACGAGCAGTACTTC. It translates to CASSYGVGPYEQYF.

A few counts support this clonotype. The chain couples TRBV7-8 to TRBJ1-1, with 7 bases matching TRBD1. Trimming cost V 5 bases and J 1 base; bases outside gene matches: 7. Germline V gene sequence: CDR1 SGHVS, CDR2 FQNEAQ. The CDR3 is 15 amino acids. CDR3 in amino acids: CASSPRDSQNTEAFF. In DNA, the CDR3 is TGTGCCAGCAGCCCCCGGGACAGTCAGAACACTGAAGCTTTCTTT. Filled out from reference TRBV7-8 and TRBJ1-1, the complete variable domain reads GAGVSQSPRYKVAKRGQDVALRCDPISGHVSLFWYQQALGQGPEFLTYFQNEAQLDKSGLPSDRFFAERPEGSVSTLKIQRTQQEDSAVYLCASSPRDSQNTEAFFGQGTRLTVV.

The chain is built from TRBV20-1 and TRBJ2-3; maybe TRBD2 (5 bases). The CDR3 is 13 residues long. Trimming took 3 bases from V and 3 from J, leaving 10 bases between them. Germline values: CDR1 DFQATT, CDR2 SNEGSKA (reference sequence). The CDR3 DNA is TGCAGTGCTAGGGAGGCTATAACAGATACGCAGTATTTT. Its translation: CSAREAITDTQYF.

The V and J genes are TRBV6-1 and TRBJ2-3; tentative D call: TRBD2 (5 bases). Germline values: CDR1 MNHNS, CDR2 SASEGT. V was trimmed by 5 bases and J by 4 bases, leaving 13 bases between them. This CDR3 is built from 14 residues. In nucleotides, the CDR3 is TGTGCCAGCAGTCAACTAGAGGGCGCAGATACGCAGTATTTT. Protein product: CASSQLEGADTQYF.

The chain recombines TRBV6-1 with TRBJ2-4; TRBD1 agrees at 8 bases. The CDR3 has 13 amino acids. Per germline, CDR1 MNHNS and CDR2 SASEGT. V lost 6 bases to trimming and J lost 8 bases; unmatched junction nucleotides: 6. CDR3 DNA sequence: TGTGCCAGCAGACGCGACAGGGGCGACATTCAGTACTTC. Encoded protein: CASRRDRGDIQYF.

V is TRBV28 and J is TRBJ2-2; perhaps TRBD1 as D (7 bases). Germline V gene lookup returns CDR1 MDHEN and CDR2 SYDVKM. V lost 6 bases and J 1 base, leaving 18 bases between the germline ends. The CDR3 totals 17 residues. The CDR3 DNA sequence: TGTGCCAGCAGATCTATCCGACAGGGACTGAACACCGGGGAGCTGTTTTTT. This codes for CASRSIRQGLNTGELFF.

The chain employs TRBV4-2 and TRBJ2-5; no firm D call. V dropped 0 bases and J dropped 3 bases, with 11 bases sitting between them. The CDR3 spans 15 residues. The V gene's germline CDR1 is LGHNA and CDR2 YNFKEQ. The CDR3 DNA is TGTGCCAGCAGCCAAGAGGGCCACTTGGAAGAGACCCAGTACTTC. It translates to CASSQEGHLEETQYF.

This clonotype was seen a single time. V is TRBV12-3 or TRBV12-4 and J is TRBJ1-3; the match to TRBD1 covers 7 bases. The CDR3 loop spans 12 amino acids. The trim removed 5 bases at V and 8 bases at J, leaving 3 bases unmatched. CDR3 sequence: CASSIQGYTIYF. CDR3 bases: TGTGCCAGCAGTATACAGGGGTACACCATATATTTT.

This clonotype was counted a few times. The chain employs TRBV7-9 and TRBJ1-5; D is undetermined. In germline, CDR1 is SEHNR, CDR2 FQNEAQ (reference sequence). The CDR3 is 14 amino acids. The germline V and J ends were trimmed by 5 bases and 4 bases, with 12 bases remaining between them. The CDR3 loop is CASSADGVNQPQHF. The CDR3 region has the DNA TGTGCCAGCAGCGCGGACGGAGTAAATCAGCCCCAGCATTTT.

There are a few counts of this clonotype. The chain is built from TRBV25-1 and TRBJ2-1; 11 bases match TRBD2. The CDR3 length is 15 residues. Germline V gene sequence: CDR1 MGHDK, CDR2 SYGVNS. J gave up 8 bases and V 5 bases, and 8 bases lay outside the gene matches. CDR3 amino acids: CASSPGLAVIYEQFF. CDR3 nucleotide sequence: TGTGCCAGCAGTCCGGGACTAGCGGTGATCTATGAGCAGTTCTTC. The full variable domain, in which reference TRBV25-1 and TRBJ2-1 provide the parts outside the CDR3, is EADIYQTPRYLVIGTGKKITLECSQTMGHDKMYWYQQDPGMELHLIHYSYGVNSTEKGDLSSESTVSRIRTEHFPLTLESARPSHTSQYLCASSPGLAVIYEQFFGPGTRLTVL.

This clonotype was counted many times. The chain's CDR3 is CASSQVKRSYGYTF. CDR3 coding DNA: TGCGCCAGCAGCCAAGTCAAGAGATCCTATGGCTACACCTTC. V gene TRBV4-3 combines with J gene TRBJ1-2; D ambiguous. V was cut by 1 base and J by 4 bases, with 10 bases left in between. The CDR3 contains 14 residues. CDR1 is LGHNA and CDR2 is YSLEER in the germline V gene.

J is TRBJ2-7 and V is TRBV20-1; D is ambiguous. The CDR3 consists of 14 residues. Germline CDR1 DFQATT, CDR2 SNEGSKA (reference sequence). V lost 6 bases to trimming and J lost 2 bases, with 17 bases between them. The CDR3 nucleotides read TGCAGTGCCCCTACTGCGGTTACAACCTACGAGCAGTACTTC. Amino acid sequence: CSAPTAVTTYEQYF.

The chain employs TRBV10-2 and TRBJ2-1; tentatively, D is TRBD1 or TRBD2 (5 bases each). This CDR3 has 16 residues. Between the trimmed V and J ends, which lost 0 bases and 4 bases, there was a span of 13 bases. Germline CDR1 WSHSY, CDR2 SAAADI. The CDR3 here is CASSESGTQRYNEQFF. The DNA for the CDR3 is TGCGCCAGCAGTGAGTCCGGGACCCAACGATACAATGAGCAGTTCTTC.

The chain employs TRBV20-1 and TRBJ2-7; D is perhaps TRBD1 or TRBD2 (5 bases each). Deletions cut 4 bases from V and 3 bases from J, with 16 bases between. In germline, CDR1 is DFQATT, CDR2 SNEGSKA (reference sequence). The CDR3 loop spans 14 amino acids. The CDR3 region is CSATLGPYFYEQYF. As DNA, the CDR3 is TGCAGTGCTACCTTGGGACCTTATTTCTACGAGCAGTACTTC.